This T cell receptor (beta chain) was profiled in a study of cytomegalovirus exposure and HLA in healthy donors. Across the study: A preliminary data release comprised roughly 85 million unique TCRs obtained from HLA-typed donors.

A multiplex PCR was run with 60 Vbeta primers and 13 Jbeta primers. TCRdb's copy holds only in-frame clones and misses some; the assay was immunoSEQ multiplex PCR. The top ten clones hold approximately 3.8% of a sample with about 120,000 clones, around 70% of them seen once. CDR1 and CDR2 (germline): ENHRY, SYGVKD. J lost 6 bases, V lost 4 bases, and 9 bases had no gene match. The CDR3 consists of 15 residues. Comment on this clone: The antigen is undetermined.

Overall study results and limits: In a later analysis, a genetic analysis reported fewer productive-TCR N-insertions in an Asian-associated ancestry cluster than the cohort average. Cytomegalovirus association was listed for approximately 150 TCR beta chains. There were some V segments, including TRBV6-2 and TRBV6-3, excluded as indistinguishable.

The chain joins TRBV10-3 to TRBJ2-7; the match to TRBD2 covers 10 bases. The TCR sequence derives from a woman aged 40 to 50 in good health and CMV-seronegative. The sequencing input was PBMCs. The CDR3 DNA reads TGTGCCATCAGTGGGGGGCTAGCGGGAGCTCTCGAGCAGTACTTC. Encoded protein: CAISGGLAGALEQYF.